This section outlines one T cell receptor (beta chain) sequence together with its context. This sample was taken from a study of T cell responses to AZD1222 COVID-19 vaccine. There are 15 residues in the CDR3. Germline loops: CDR1 MNHEY, CDR2 SVGEGT. V was clipped by 6 bases and J by 3 bases, with 14 bases between them. Sequencing used immunoSEQ multiplex PCR; TCRdb keeps in-frame clones, though not all of them. The sample consists of around 65,000 clones, 75% to 90% of them appearing once. The sample consisted of peripheral blood, taken 28 days after the second AZD1222 dose. The chain employs TRBV6-2 or TRBV6-3 and TRBJ2-2, with D unclear. The receptor's source is an adult who received the AZD1222 COVID-19 vaccine. The DNA for the CDR3 is TGTGCCAGCAGCTCCGTTCGAAAGGACACCGGGGAGCTGTTTTTT. As protein: CASSSVRKDTGELFF.